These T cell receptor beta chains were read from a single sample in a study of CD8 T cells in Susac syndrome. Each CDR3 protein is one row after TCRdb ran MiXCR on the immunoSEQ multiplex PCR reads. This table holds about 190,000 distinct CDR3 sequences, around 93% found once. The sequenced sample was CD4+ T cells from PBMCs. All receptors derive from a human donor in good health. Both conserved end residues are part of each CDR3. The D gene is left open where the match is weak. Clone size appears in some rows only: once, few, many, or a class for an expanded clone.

CDR3: CASSQEVDRRANVLTF; DNA: TGCGCCAGCAGCCAAGAGGTGGACAGAAGGGCCAACGTCCTGACTTTC; size: NA; D: NA; V: TRBV4-1; J: TRBJ2-6; length: 16
CDR3: CASSYPIMTRLNSPLHF; DNA: TGTGCCAGCAGTTACCCAATAATGACAAGATTAAATTCACCCCTCCACTTT; size: NA; D: NA; V: TRBV6-5; J: TRBJ1-6; length: 17
CDR3: CASSLLGSPLHF; DNA: TGTGCCAGCAGTTTGTTGGGTTCACCCCTCCACTTT; size: NA; D: NA; V: TRBV28; J: TRBJ1-6; length: 12
CDR3: CATSSYSGYGYTF; DNA: TGTGCCACCAGCAGCTACTCAGGCTATGGCTACACCTTC; size: NA; D: NA; V: TRBV15; J: TRBJ1-2; length: 13
CDR3: CASSSSKGERDEQFF; DNA: TGTGCCAGCAGTTCGTCGAAAGGGGAGCGGGATGAGCAGTTCTTC; size: NA; D: NA; V: TRBV6-5; J: TRBJ2-1; length: 15
CDR3: CASSPGTSDSYEQYF; DNA: TGTGCCAGCAGCCCCGGGACTAGCGACTCCTACGAGCAGTACTTC; size: once; D: TRBD2; V: TRBV5-4; J: TRBJ2-7; length: 15
CDR3: CSVQYPGANVLTF; DNA: TGCAGCGTGCAATACCCTGGGGCCAACGTCCTGACTTTC; size: NA; D: NA; V: TRBV29-1; J: TRBJ2-6; length: 13
CDR3: CASSQGSGRDTQYF; DNA: TGTGCCAGCAGCCAAGGGTCAGGGCGGGATACGCAGTATTTT; size: NA; D: NA; V: TRBV3-1; J: TRBJ2-3; length: 14
CDR3: CASSLGGTGVDTQYF; DNA: TGTGCCAGCAGCTTGGGTGGGACAGGGGTGGATACGCAGTATTTT; size: once; D: TRBD1; V: TRBV5-6; J: TRBJ2-3; length: 15
CDR3: CASGPSGGNEQFF; DNA: TGTGCCAGCGGCCCGTCAGGGGGCAATGAGCAGTTCTTC; size: NA; D: TRBD1; V: TRBV28; J: TRBJ2-1; length: 13
CDR3: CASSLWGAAGNTIYF; DNA: TGTGCCAGCAGCTTGTGGGGGGCCGCTGGAAACACCATATATTTT; size: NA; D: NA; V: TRBV5-6; J: TRBJ1-3; length: 15
CDR3: CASSTPGPSEQYF; DNA: TGTGCCAGCAGTACTCCGGGACCTAGCGAGCAGTACTTC; size: NA; D: NA; V: TRBV6-5; J: TRBJ2-7; length: 13
CDR3: CAISRDRSTGELFF; DNA: TGTGCCATCAGCCGGGACAGGAGCACCGGGGAGCTGTTTTTT; size: NA; D: TRBD1; V: TRBV10-3; J: TRBJ2-2; length: 14
CDR3: CASSLASTGATQYF; DNA: TGTGCCAGCAGTTTAGCCTCGACAGGAGCTACGCAGTATTTT; size: NA; D: NA; V: TRBV12-3/TRBV12-4; J: TRBJ2-3; length: 14
CDR3: CAWSGPSSGNTIYF; DNA: TGTGCCTGGAGTGGACCGAGCTCTGGAAACACCATATATTTT; size: NA; D: NA; V: TRBV30; J: TRBJ1-3; length: 14
CDR3: CASSPRTDYGYTF; DNA: TGTGCCAGCAGCCCCCGGACGGACTATGGCTACACCTTC; size: NA; D: NA; V: TRBV6-2/TRBV6-3; J: TRBJ1-2; length: 13
CDR3: CASSLGTGSGGEQPQHF; DNA: TGTGCCAGCAGCTTGGGGACAGGGTCAGGGGGAGAGCAGCCCCAGCATTTT; size: NA; D: TRBD1; V: TRBV7-9; J: TRBJ1-5; length: 17
CDR3: CASRPPGTGGTEAFF; DNA: TGTGCCAGCAGGCCCCCCGGGACAGGGGGCACTGAAGCTTTCTTT; size: NA; D: TRBD1; V: TRBV12-3/TRBV12-4; J: TRBJ1-1; length: 15
CDR3: CASSQGRGLNTEAFF; DNA: TGTGCCAGCAGCCAAGGTCGGGGGCTGAACACTGAAGCTTTCTTT; size: NA; D: NA; V: TRBV3-1; J: TRBJ1-1; length: 15
CDR3: CASSIWTSGGTDTQYF; DNA: TGTGCCAGCAGCATTTGGACTAGCGGGGGCACAGATACGCAGTATTTT; size: NA; D: TRBD2; V: TRBV11-1; J: TRBJ2-3; length: 16